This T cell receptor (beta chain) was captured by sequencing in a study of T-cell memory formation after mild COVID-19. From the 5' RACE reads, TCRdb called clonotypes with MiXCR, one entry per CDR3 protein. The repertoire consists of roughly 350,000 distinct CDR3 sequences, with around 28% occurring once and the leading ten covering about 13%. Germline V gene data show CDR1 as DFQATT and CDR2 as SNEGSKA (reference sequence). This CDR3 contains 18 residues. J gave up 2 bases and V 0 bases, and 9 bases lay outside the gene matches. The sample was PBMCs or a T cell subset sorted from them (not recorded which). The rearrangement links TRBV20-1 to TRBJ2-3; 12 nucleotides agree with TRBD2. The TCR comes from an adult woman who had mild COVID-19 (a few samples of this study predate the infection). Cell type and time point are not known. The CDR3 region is CSARDLLAGGSYTDTQYF. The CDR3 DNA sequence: TGCAGTGCTAGAGATTTACTAGCGGGAGGTTCATACACAGATACGCAGTATTTT.